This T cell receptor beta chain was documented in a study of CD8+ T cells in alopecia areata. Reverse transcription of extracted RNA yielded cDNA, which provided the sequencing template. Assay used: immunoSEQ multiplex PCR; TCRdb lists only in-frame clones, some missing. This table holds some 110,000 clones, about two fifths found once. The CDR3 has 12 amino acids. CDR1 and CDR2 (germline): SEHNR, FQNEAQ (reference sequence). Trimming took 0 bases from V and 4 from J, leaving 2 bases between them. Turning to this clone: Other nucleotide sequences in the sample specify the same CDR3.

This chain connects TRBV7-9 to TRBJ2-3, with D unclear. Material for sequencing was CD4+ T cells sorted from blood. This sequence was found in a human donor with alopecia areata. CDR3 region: CASSLAADTQYF. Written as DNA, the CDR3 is TGTGCCAGCAGCTTAGCGGCAGATACGCAGTATTTT.